The rows below give T cell receptor beta chains drawn from one sample of a study of blood T cell repertoires in COVID-19. Some clones are missing from TCRdb's copy, which holds only in-frame ones; the method was immunoSEQ multiplex PCR. The table records around 260,000 clones, more than 65% of them present only once. Input material: peripheral blood. These receptors were obtained from an older person with COVID-19, enrolled during active disease. Each CDR3 is given with its conserved first and last residue. The D gene is left open where the match is weak. Clone size, where shown, is once, few, many, or a class for clones that have expanded.

clone size: -; J gene: TRBJ1-2; D gene: TRBD1; V gene: TRBV4-3; CDR3 protein: CASSPVQGPYGYTF; CDR3 DNA: TGCGCCAGCAGCCCGGTACAGGGGCCCTATGGCTACACCTTC
clone size: -; J gene: TRBJ1-1; D gene: TRBD1; V gene: TRBV27; CDR3 protein: CASSPTGVGSTEAFF; CDR3 DNA: TGTGCCAGCAGTCCGACAGGGGTGGGGAGCACTGAAGCTTTCTTT
clone size: -; J gene: TRBJ2-1; D gene: TRBD1; V gene: TRBV19; CDR3 protein: CASSPGQGVGEQFF; CDR3 DNA: TGTGCCAGTAGCCCGGGACAGGGGGTCGGTGAGCAGTTCTTC
clone size: once; J gene: TRBJ1-4; D gene: TRBD1; V gene: TRBV11-2; CDR3 protein: CASSLGDRDFEKLFF; CDR3 DNA: TGTGCCAGCAGCTTAGGGGACAGGGACTTCGAAAAACTGTTTTTT
clone size: -; J gene: TRBJ2-1; D gene: TRBD2; V gene: TRBV19; CDR3 protein: CASGLAGYNEQFF; CDR3 DNA: TGTGCCAGTGGACTAGCGGGTTACAATGAGCAGTTCTTC
clone size: few; J gene: TRBJ2-7; D gene: -; V gene: TRBV5-1; CDR3 protein: CASSLALGGPGYEQYF; CDR3 DNA: TGCGCCAGCAGCTTGGCCTTGGGAGGTCCAGGGTACGAGCAGTACTTC
clone size: -; J gene: TRBJ1-1; D gene: -; V gene: TRBV10-3; CDR3 protein: CAISEMYEAFF; CDR3 DNA: TGTGCCATCAGTGAGATGTATGAAGCTTTCTTT
clone size: -; J gene: TRBJ2-6; D gene: TRBD1; V gene: TRBV7-8; CDR3 protein: CASSSRQGRLSGANVLTF; CDR3 DNA: TGTGCCAGCAGCTCCAGACAGGGGAGACTCTCTGGGGCCAACGTCCTGACTTTC
clone size: -; J gene: TRBJ2-1; D gene: TRBD1; V gene: TRBV6-5; CDR3 protein: CASSAGGSYNEQFF; CDR3 DNA: TGTGCCAGCTCGGCAGGGGGCTCCTACAATGAGCAGTTCTTC
clone size: -; J gene: TRBJ2-7; D gene: -; V gene: TRBV25-1; CDR3 protein: CASSEYQEQYF; CDR3 DNA: TGTGCCAGCAGTGAATATCAGGAGCAGTACTTC
clone size: few; J gene: TRBJ2-7; D gene: TRBD2; V gene: TRBV7-2; CDR3 protein: CASSLTSAAYEQYF; CDR3 DNA: TGTGCCAGCAGCCTCACTAGCGCTGCCTACGAGCAGTACTTC
clone size: -; J gene: TRBJ1-2; D gene: -; V gene: TRBV18; CDR3 protein: CASSQPPQNYGYTF; CDR3 DNA: TGTGCCAGCTCACAACCCCCACAGAACTATGGCTACACCTTC
clone size: -; J gene: TRBJ2-5; D gene: TRBD2; V gene: TRBV3-1/TRBV3-2; CDR3 protein: CASRAGGQETQYF; CDR3 DNA: TGTGCCAGCAGAGCCGGGGGGCAAGAGACCCAGTACTTC
clone size: few; J gene: TRBJ2-7; D gene: -; V gene: TRBV25-1; CDR3 protein: CASSVTSGRVGYEQYF; CDR3 DNA: TGTGCCAGCAGTGTAACGTCTGGCAGGGTAGGATACGAGCAGTACTTC
clone size: few; J gene: TRBJ2-1; D gene: TRBD1; V gene: TRBV30; CDR3 protein: CAWTRDRDEQFF; CDR3 DNA: TGTGCCTGGACCCGAGACAGGGATGAGCAGTTCTTC